The 5 T cell receptor beta chains below were found in one sample sequenced in a study of blood T cell repertoires in COVID-19. Produced via immunoSEQ multiplex PCR; TCRdb's table is partial and in-frame only. The sample lists 9,000 to 10,000 clones, about 80% occurring once. Sequencing used peripheral blood. These receptor sequences come from a human donor in a cohort sampled during active COVID-19.

The V gene is TRBV6-1, the J gene TRBJ1-3; tentative D call: TRBD1 (6 bases). CDR1 and CDR2 (germline): MNHNS, SASEGT. V was cut by 3 bases and J by 1 base, with 13 bases left in between. The CDR3 is 16 amino acids. CDR3 amino acids: CASSEGAVGSGNTIYF. CDR3 in DNA: TGTGCCAGCAGTGAGGGGGCCGTTGGGTCTGGAAACACCATATATTTT.

The chain employs TRBV11-2 and TRBJ2-1; D possibly corresponds to TRBD2 (6 bases). The germline V gene encodes CDR1 SGHAT and CDR2 FQNNGV. The V and J ends lost 5 bases and 5 bases respectively, with 16 bases between them. This CDR3 spans 15 amino acids. CDR3 in amino acids: CASSTIRRANNEQFF. The CDR3 bases are TGTGCCAGCAGCACCATCCGGAGGGCGAACAATGAGCAGTTCTTC.

This clone was observed a few times. The chain links TRBV6-5 to TRBJ1-5, with a tentative D call TRBD1 (5 bases). The germline gives CDR1 MNHEY, CDR2 SVGAGI. Trimming stripped 10 bases from V and 1 base from J, with 11 bases between. The CDR3 runs to 13 residues. Written as DNA, the CDR3 is TGTGCCATCTCCCAGGGAAGCAATCAGCCCCAGCATTTT. It is translated as CAISQGSNQPQHF.

The genes are TRBV4-3 and TRBJ2-7; D is undetermined. The germline gives CDR1 LGHNA, CDR2 YSLEER. CDR3 length equals 15 residues. Deletions cut 0 bases from V and 4 bases from J, with 13 bases between. In nucleotides, the CDR3 is TGCGCCAGCAGCCAAGATTATTACAGACAATACGAGCAGTACTTC. This encodes CASSQDYYRQYEQYF.

The rearrangement joins TRBV19 to TRBJ1-2, with 7 bases lining up with TRBD1. Germline V lookup: CDR1 LNHDA, CDR2 SQIVND (reference sequence). The length of the CDR3 is 12 residues. With 8 bases clipped from V and 4 bases from J, the junction kept 4 bases outside the gene matches. The CDR3 DNA follows: TGTGCCAGTTCACAGGGGACCTATGGCTACACCTTC. It is translated as CASSQGTYGYTF.